The rows below give T cell receptor beta chains drawn from one sample of a study of T cell repertoires in cytomegalovirus infection. A single record per CDR3 protein comes from TCRdb applying MiXCR to the reads. Among approximately 160,000 distinct CDR3 sequences listed, roughly a sixth were seen once. What was sequenced was CD8+ T cells from PBMCs. The receptor source for this set is a human donor in good health (CMV status not recorded). Some clones in this sample may be carry-over from other donors' samples. CDR3s include the opening cysteine and the closing phenylalanine or tryptophan. A D gene is named only where the DNA matches it firmly. The size entry is marked missing in some rows and otherwise reads once, few, many or a size class.

>15|TRBV12-5|TRBD1|TRBJ2-1|few
TGTGCTAGTGGTGACAGGGAGAGCTCCTACAATGAGCAGTTCTTC
CASGDRESSYNEQFF
>16|TRBV6-1|TRBD2|TRBJ2-1|few
TGTGCCAGCAGCGCCCGCGGGAGTACCTCCTACAATGAGCAGTTCTTC
CASSARGSTSYNEQFF
>14|TRBV7-2|-|TRBJ2-7|-
TGTGCCATCAGCTTGGGAGTAGGGTCCTACGAGCAGTACTTC
CAISLGVGSYEQYF
>16|TRBV28|TRBD2|TRBJ2-3|-
TGTGCCAGCAGAGCCGGGACTAGCGGGAAAGGAGATACGCAGTATTTT
CASRAGTSGKGDTQYF
>14|TRBV28|-|TRBJ2-1|-
TGTGCCAGCAGTACAGGGATGGAACCGGATGAGCAGTTCTTC
CASSTGMEPDEQFF
>13|TRBV20-1|-|TRBJ2-7|-
TGCAGTGCTACTACCCCGGCCCTCTACGAGCAGTACTTC
CSATTPALYEQYF
>16|TRBV28|TRBD1|TRBJ2-3|few
TGTGCCAGCAGTTTAGGACAGGGGGCGAGAACAGATACGCAGTATTTT
CASSLGQGARTDTQYF
>11|TRBV7-9|-|TRBJ2-2|-
TGTGCCAGCGACCTTACCGGGGAGCTGTTTTTT
CASDLTGELFF
>12|TRBV7-9|-|TRBJ2-1|-
TGTGCCAGCAGCCGCCGGGGCGATGAGCAGTTCTTC
CASSRRGDEQFF
>16|TRBV20-1|TRBD2|TRBJ2-3|few
TGCAGTGCTAGCAAGCGGGGGGGCCAAAGCACAGATACGCAGTATTTT
CSASKRGGQSTDTQYF
>13|TRBV4-1|-|TRBJ2-1|-
TGCGCCAGCAGCCAAGCTACGGTGGATGAGCAGTTCTTC
CASSQATVDEQFF
>16|TRBV15|-|TRBJ2-7|-
TGTGCCACCAGCGAACTCAAACAGGGCGGAGGCTCCGAGCAGTACTTC
CATSELKQGGGSEQYF
>15|TRBV11-2|-|TRBJ2-2|-
TGTGCCAGCAGCTTCTGGCTGATGAACACCGGGGAGCTGTTTTTT
CASSFWLMNTGELFF
>15|TRBV7-2|TRBD1|TRBJ1-4|many
TGTGCCAGCAGCGCGGGGGGACAGGGGAATGAAAAACTGTTTTTT
CASSAGGQGNEKLFF
>16|TRBV19|-|TRBJ1-6|few
TGTGCCAGTAGCTGGGACTCGAGCTCCTATAATTCACCCCTCCACTTT
CASSWDSSSYNSPLHF
>12|TRBV6-2/TRBV6-3|-|TRBJ1-5|many
TGTGCCAGCAGTTACAGGGCCCAGCCCCAGCATTTT
CASSYRAQPQHF
>14|TRBV6-6|-|TRBJ2-1|-
TGTGCCAGCAGTTACGGTTTCTCCTACAATGAGCAGTTCTTC
CASSYGFSYNEQFF
>15|TRBV27|-|TRBJ2-3|-
TGTGCCAGCAGTTTATGGGGAGGCTACACAGATACGCAGTATTTT
CASSLWGGYTDTQYF
>15|TRBV5-5|-|TRBJ2-3|-
TGTGCCAGCAGCTCGGACACAAAAAGCACAGATACGCAGTATTTT
CASSSDTKSTDTQYF
>12|TRBV12-5|-|TRBJ1-1|few
TGTGCTAGTGGTCCAACAGGGTTGGAGGCTTTCTTT
CASGPTGLEAFF
>11|TRBV19|-|TRBJ2-3|-
TGTGCCACCTCGAACCCGGATACGCAGTATTTT
CATSNPDTQYF
>13|TRBV10-3|TRBD2|TRBJ2-7|-
TGTGCCATAGGAACTAGCGGCGACTACGAGCAGTACTTC
CAIGTSGDYEQYF
>17|TRBV6-2/TRBV6-3|TRBD1|TRBJ2-1|-
TGTGCCGGCCGGAGAGGCGGCACGGACAGGGTCGACAATGAGCAGTTCTTC
CAGRRGGTDRVDNEQFF
>15|TRBV28|-|TRBJ2-3|few
TGTGCCAGCCTCGAACGGGAGTTGTTAGGCGATACGCAGTATTTT
CASLERELLGDTQYF
>15|TRBV12-3/TRBV12-4|TRBD1|TRBJ2-1|many
TGTGCCAGCAGTTTAGACAGGGGGAGCTACAATGAGCAGTTCTTC
CASSLDRGSYNEQFF
>14|TRBV7-8|-|TRBJ1-1|few
TGTGCCAGCAGCTATGGGACAACGAACACTGAAGCTTTCTTT
CASSYGTTNTEAFF
>15|TRBV6-1|-|TRBJ1-1|few
TGTGCCAGCAGGGGACGGGAGACCATGAACACTGAAGCTTTCTTT
CASRGRETMNTEAFF
>16|TRBV28|TRBD1|TRBJ2-3|-
TGTGCCAGCAGCTCCCCAAGACAGGGACGCACAGATACGCAGTATTTT
CASSSPRQGRTDTQYF
>15|TRBV7-8|-|TRBJ1-1|few
TGTGCCAGCAGCCCGGGGCGCGGAGAGGAGACTGAAGCTTTCTTT
CASSPGRGEETEAFF
>14|TRBV28|TRBD1|TRBJ1-1|-
TGTGCCAGCAGTACCGCAACAGGGGGCACTGAAGCTTTCTTT
CASSTATGGTEAFF
>13|TRBV7-2|-|TRBJ2-7|few
TGTGCCAGCAGCCACAACCTTGGCTACGAGCAGTACTTC
CASSHNLGYEQYF
>15|TRBV20-1|TRBD2|TRBJ2-1|few
TGCAGTGCTTTCCGACTAGCGGGAGACCACAATGAGCAGTTCTTC
CSAFRLAGDHNEQFF
>17|TRBV28|TRBD2|TRBJ2-1|-
TGTGCCAGCACGGGGACTAGCGGGAGGGCCCCCTACAATGAGCAGTTCTTC
CASTGTSGRAPYNEQFF
>15|TRBV6-5|-|TRBJ2-1|once
TGTGCCAGCGCCATTACGAAGAGCTCCTACAATGAGCAGTTCTTC
CASAITKSSYNEQFF
>14|TRBV7-9|-|TRBJ1-1|-
TGTGCCAGCAGCCGACCGGGCAGGTACCCTGAAGCTTTCTTT
CASSRPGRYPEAFF
>13|TRBV10-3|-|TRBJ1-1|-
TGTGCCATCAGTGAGGGGGGTATCCTTGGAGCTTTCTTT
CAISEGGILGAFF
>15|TRBV12-3/TRBV12-4|TRBD1|TRBJ2-7|-
TGTGCCAGCAGCCCGCGGAAGGGACAGCCCTACGAGCAGTACTTC
CASSPRKGQPYEQYF
>14|TRBV4-1|-|TRBJ2-7|few
TGCGCCAGCAGCCTTACGGACGCGGTACACGAGCAGTACTTC
CASSLTDAVHEQYF
>13|TRBV7-3|-|TRBJ2-2|-
TGTGCCAGCAGCCAGGCTGGGCCCGGGGAGCTGTTTTTT
CASSQAGPGELFF
>17|TRBV28|TRBD2|TRBJ2-7|-
TGTGCCAGCTTTAAAGCTGGGCTAGCGGGAGCGGGGTACGAGCAGTACTTC
CASFKAGLAGAGYEQYF
>15|TRBV6-4|-|TRBJ2-1|-
TGTGCCAGCAGTGACGGGCCTGGGGACTTCAATGAGCAGTTCTTC
CASSDGPGDFNEQFF
>15|TRBV7-2|-|TRBJ2-2|few
TGTGCCAGCAGCTCCCCCCCAGAAAACACCGGGGAGCTGTTTTTT
CASSSPPENTGELFF
>13|TRBV29-1|-|TRBJ2-5|-
TGCAGCGTTGCCCCGGTCAGCCAAGAGACCCAGTACTTC
CSVAPVSQETQYF